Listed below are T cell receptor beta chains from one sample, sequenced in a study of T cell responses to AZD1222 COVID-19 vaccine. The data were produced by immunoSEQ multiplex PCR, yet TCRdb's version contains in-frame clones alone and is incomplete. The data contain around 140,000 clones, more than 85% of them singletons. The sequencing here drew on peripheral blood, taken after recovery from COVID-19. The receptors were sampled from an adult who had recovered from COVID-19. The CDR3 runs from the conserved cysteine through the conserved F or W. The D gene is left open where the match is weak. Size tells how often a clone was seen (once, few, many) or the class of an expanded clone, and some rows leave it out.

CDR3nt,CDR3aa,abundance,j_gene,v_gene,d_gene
TGTGCCAGCAGTTCATCCTACAGGGGGCATGACTATGGCTACACCTTC,CASSSSYRGHDYGYTF,NA,TRBJ1-2,TRBV11-2,TRBD1
TGCGCCAGCTCATGGGGGGGTAGGGCAGATACGCAGTATTTT,CASSWGGRADTQYF,NA,TRBJ2-3,TRBV5-1,TRBD2
TGTGCCAGCAGTGAGCGGGCGGGAGGCCGTAACAATGAGCAGTTCTTC,CASSERAGGRNNEQFF,NA,TRBJ2-1,TRBV6-4,TRBD2
TGTGCCACCAGCAGAGTACCGTTGGGGCTCACAGATACGCAGTATTTT,CATSRVPLGLTDTQYF,NA,TRBJ2-3,TRBV15,NA
TGTGCCAGCAGAAAAGGGGGCCTGGGCACTGAAGCTTTCTTT,CASRKGGLGTEAFF,NA,TRBJ1-1,TRBV28,TRBD1
TGTGCCAGCAGGCGAGCGGGAGTGAACACCGGGGAGCTGTTTTTT,CASRRAGVNTGELFF,NA,TRBJ2-2,TRBV28,TRBD2
TGCGCCAGCAGCTTACGAGCTAGGGACAATGAGCAGTTCTTC,CASSLRARDNEQFF,NA,TRBJ2-1,TRBV5-1,NA
TGTGCCAGCAGCCGCATAACCGGGACTAGCGGGAGCCACGATACTTACAATGAGCAGTTCTTC,CASSRITGTSGSHDTYNEQFF,once,TRBJ2-1,TRBV14,TRBD2
TGCGCCAGCAGCTTGGAGGGTCAGGCTTATGGCTACACCTTC,CASSLEGQAYGYTF,NA,TRBJ1-2,TRBV5-1,NA
TGTGCCAGCAGCTTCGTATGGCGCTCCTACAATGAGCAGTTCTTC,CASSFVWRSYNEQFF,NA,TRBJ2-1,TRBV11-2,NA
TGTGCCAGCAGCTTGAAATTCAGTGTGGGCGGGGGAGTTGGAAACACCATATATTTT,CASSLKFSVGGGVGNTIYF,NA,TRBJ1-3,TRBV5-4,NA
TGTGCCACCAGCAGAGAAGACAGCAACTCCTACGAGCAGTACTTC,CATSREDSNSYEQYF,NA,TRBJ2-7,TRBV15,NA
TGCGCCAGCAGCTTGGGTCAGGGGGCAGAAAAACTGTTTTTT,CASSLGQGAEKLFF,NA,TRBJ1-4,TRBV5-1,TRBD1
TGTGCCAGCAGTTTCGATTTGGGGGAGATCTATGGCTACACCTTC,CASSFDLGEIYGYTF,NA,TRBJ1-2,TRBV28,NA
TGTGCCAGCAGCCAAGATACGAAGCAGTACTTC,CASSQDTKQYF,NA,TRBJ2-7,TRBV3-1/TRBV3-2,NA
TGTGCCAGCTCGTCCACAGGGCCGCCGATGTTAGCCCAGCATTTT,CASSSTGPPMLAQHF,NA,TRBJ1-5,TRBV18,NA
TGTGCCAGCAGCCTCTGGGGGGCCGGCGAGCAGTACTTC,CASSLWGAGEQYF,NA,TRBJ2-7,TRBV28,NA
TGTGCCAGCAGCAAAGGGGGTAACACCGGGGAGCTGTTTTTT,CASSKGGNTGELFF,NA,TRBJ2-2,TRBV11-3,NA
TGCGCCAGCGCGACCGGGACCTTCACAGATACGCAGTATTTT,CASATGTFTDTQYF,NA,TRBJ2-3,TRBV5-1,NA
TGTGCCAGCAGTACCCTCCAAACGGGGGATCCTGCCTACGAGCAGTACTTC,CASSTLQTGDPAYEQYF,NA,TRBJ2-7,TRBV28,NA
TGTGCCAGCAGCCTAAGACTAGCGGGAGACGAGCAGTACTTC,CASSLRLAGDEQYF,NA,TRBJ2-7,TRBV14,TRBD2
TGTGCCACCAGCAGAGGTGGGGGGAGGGCCTCTGGAAACACCATATATTTT,CATSRGGGRASGNTIYF,NA,TRBJ1-3,TRBV15,NA